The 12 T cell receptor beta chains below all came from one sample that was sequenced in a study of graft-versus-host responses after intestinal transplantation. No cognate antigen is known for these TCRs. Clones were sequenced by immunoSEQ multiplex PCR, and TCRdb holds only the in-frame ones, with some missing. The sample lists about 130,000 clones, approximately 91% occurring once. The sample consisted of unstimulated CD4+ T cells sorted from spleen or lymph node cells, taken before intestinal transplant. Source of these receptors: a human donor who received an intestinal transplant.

This chain's CDR3 is CASSEVGGAYEQYF. The CDR3 coding sequence is TGTGCCAGCAGTGAAGTCGGGGGAGCCTACGAGCAGTACTTC. This chain links TRBV2 with TRBJ2-7, with D perhaps TRBD2 (6 bases). With 1 base removed from V and 2 bases from J, the gap between germline ends came to 9 bases. CDR3 size: 14 residues. CDR1 and CDR2 from the germline V gene are SNHLY and FYNNEI.

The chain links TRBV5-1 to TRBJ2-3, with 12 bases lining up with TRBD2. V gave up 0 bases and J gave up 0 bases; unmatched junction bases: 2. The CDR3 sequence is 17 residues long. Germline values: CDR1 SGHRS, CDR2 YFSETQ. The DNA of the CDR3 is TGCGCCAGCAGCTTGGCCGGGACTAGCGGGAGCACAGATACGCAGTATTTT. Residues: CASSLAGTSGSTDTQYF.

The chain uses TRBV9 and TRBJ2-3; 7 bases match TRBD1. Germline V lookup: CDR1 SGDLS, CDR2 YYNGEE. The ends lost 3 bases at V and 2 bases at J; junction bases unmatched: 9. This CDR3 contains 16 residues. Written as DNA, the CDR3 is TGTGCCAGCAGCGCTATACAGGGGCCCCTCACAGATACGCAGTATTTT. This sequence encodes CASSAIQGPLTDTQYF. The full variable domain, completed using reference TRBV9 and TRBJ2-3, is DSGVTQTPKHLITATGQRVTLRCSPRSGDLSVYWYQQSLDQGLQFLIQYYNGEERAKGNILERFSAQQFPDLHSELNLSSLELGDSALYFCASSAIQGPLTDTQYFGPGTRLTVL.

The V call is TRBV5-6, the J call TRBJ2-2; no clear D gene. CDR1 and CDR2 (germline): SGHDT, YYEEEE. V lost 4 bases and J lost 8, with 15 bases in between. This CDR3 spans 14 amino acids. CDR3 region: CASSPESPSGELFF. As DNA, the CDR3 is TGTGCCAGCAGCCCGGAGAGCCCTTCGGGGGAGCTGTTTTTT.

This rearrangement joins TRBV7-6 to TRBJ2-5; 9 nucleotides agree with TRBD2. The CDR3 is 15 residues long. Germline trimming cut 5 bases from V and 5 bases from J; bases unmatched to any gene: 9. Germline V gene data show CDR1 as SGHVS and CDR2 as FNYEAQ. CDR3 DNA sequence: TGTGCCAGCAGCCGGACTAGCGCGGGGGGGGAGACCCAGTACTTC. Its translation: CASSRTSAGGETQYF.

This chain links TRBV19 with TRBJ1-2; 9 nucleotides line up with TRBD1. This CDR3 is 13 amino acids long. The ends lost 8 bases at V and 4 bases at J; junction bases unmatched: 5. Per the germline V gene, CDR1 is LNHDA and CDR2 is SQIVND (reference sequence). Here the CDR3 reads CASGDRDGYGYTF. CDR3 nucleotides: TGTGCCAGTGGGGACAGGGATGGCTATGGCTACACCTTC.

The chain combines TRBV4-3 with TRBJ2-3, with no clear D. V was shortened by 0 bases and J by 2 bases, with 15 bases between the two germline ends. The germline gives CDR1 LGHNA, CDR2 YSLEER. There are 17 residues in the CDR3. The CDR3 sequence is CASSQDSLPLNTDTQYF. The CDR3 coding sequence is TGCGCCAGCAGCCAAGATTCCCTCCCGTTGAACACAGATACGCAGTATTTT.

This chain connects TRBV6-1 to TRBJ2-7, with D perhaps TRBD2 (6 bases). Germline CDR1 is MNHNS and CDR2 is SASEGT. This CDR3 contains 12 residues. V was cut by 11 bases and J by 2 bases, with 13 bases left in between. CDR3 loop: CASGSGAYEQYF. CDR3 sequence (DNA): TGTGCCTCCGGGAGCGGCGCCTACGAGCAGTACTTC.

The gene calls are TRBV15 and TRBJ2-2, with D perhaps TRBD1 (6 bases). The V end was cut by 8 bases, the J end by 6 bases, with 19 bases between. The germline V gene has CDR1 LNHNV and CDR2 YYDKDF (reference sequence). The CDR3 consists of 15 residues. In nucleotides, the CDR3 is TGTGCCACCTCGCCGGGACACCGAACCTCCGGGGAGCTGTTTTTT. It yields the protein CATSPGHRTSGELFF. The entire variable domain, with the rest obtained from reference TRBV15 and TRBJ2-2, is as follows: DAMVIQNPRYQVTQFGKPVTLSCSQTLNHNVMYWYQQKSSQAPKLLFHYYDKDFNNEADTPDNFQSRRPNTSFCFLDIRSPGLGDTAMYLCATSPGHRTSGELFFGEGSRLTVL.

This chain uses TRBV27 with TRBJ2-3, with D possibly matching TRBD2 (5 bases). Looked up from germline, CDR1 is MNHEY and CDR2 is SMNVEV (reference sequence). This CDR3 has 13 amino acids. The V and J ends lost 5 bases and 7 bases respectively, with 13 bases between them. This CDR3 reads CASSPSLVNTQYF. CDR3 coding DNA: TGTGCCAGCAGTCCCTCACTAGTAAATACGCAGTATTTT.

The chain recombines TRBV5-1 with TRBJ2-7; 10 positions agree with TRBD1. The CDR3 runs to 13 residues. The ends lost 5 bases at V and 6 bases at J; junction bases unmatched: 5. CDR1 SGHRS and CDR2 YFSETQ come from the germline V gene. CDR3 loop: CASRDRGTGEQYF. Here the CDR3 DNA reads TGCGCCAGCAGGGACAGGGGGACTGGCGAGCAGTACTTC.

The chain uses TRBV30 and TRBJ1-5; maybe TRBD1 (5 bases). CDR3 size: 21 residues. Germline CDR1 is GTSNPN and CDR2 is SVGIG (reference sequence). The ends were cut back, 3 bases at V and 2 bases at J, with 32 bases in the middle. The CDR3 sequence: CAWSPSPPGPWGGDGNQPQHF. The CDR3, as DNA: TGTGCCTGGAGCCCATCCCCGCCAGGGCCCTGGGGGGGTGATGGCAATCAGCCCCAGCATTTT.